This TCR beta chain was observed in a study of cytomegalovirus exposure and HLA in healthy donors. Vbeta (60) and Jbeta (13) primers were used in the PCR. Libraries were prepared by immunoSEQ multiplex PCR; TCRdb keeps only in-frame clonotypes and omits some of them. This table has about 140,000 clones, roughly 82% appearing once. As concerns this clone: Antigen specificity is unknown.

Whole-study results and caveats: In a later analysis, HLA-associated beta chains showed higher expansion and lower generation probabilities than comparable chains. Presence/absence analyses took donor sequencing depth as roughly uniform.

V lost 4 bases and J lost 7; bases outside the gene matches: 5. This CDR3 contains 14 residues. Germline lookup yields CDR1 MNHEY and CDR2 SMNVEV (reference sequence). Sequenced input: PBMCs. This sequence was found in a man aged 18 to 29 in good health and CMV-seropositive. The chain links TRBV27 to TRBJ2-1; 9 bases are shared with TRBD2. CDR3 residues: CASSSGLAGNEQFF. The DNA of the CDR3 is TGTGCCAGCAGTTCGGGACTAGCAGGAAATGAGCAGTTCTTC.